The entry below gives a single T cell receptor (beta chain) sequence along with its context. Trimming pared 5 bases from V and 0 bases from J, leaving 22 bases between. This CDR3 is 19 amino acids long. Germline loops: CDR1 SGHAT, CDR2 FQNNGV. Some clones are missing from TCRdb's copy, which holds only in-frame ones; the method was immunoSEQ multiplex PCR. The sample carries 140,000 to 150,000 clones, over 70% recorded once. These data originate in a study of blood T cell repertoires in COVID-19. Across the whole study: In each case, the material was cDNA or gDNA derived from T cells, B-cell-depleted T cells, or PBMCs.

The specimen sequenced was peripheral blood. The origin of this receptor is a man between 65 and 85 years old who had recovered from COVID-19. This rearrangement joins TRBV11-2 to TRBJ2-2, with D perhaps TRBD2 (6 bases). CDR3 in DNA: TGTGCCAGCAGCGCGAGACAGTTATCAGGAGGGCCGAACACCGGGGAGCTGTTTTTT. This translates into CASSARQLSGGPNTGELFF. Filled out from reference TRBV11-2 and TRBJ2-2, the complete variable domain reads EAGVAQSPRYKIIEKRQSVAFWCNPISGHATLYWYQQILGQGPKLLIQFQNNGVVDDSQLPKDRFSAERLKGVDSTLKIQPAKLEDSAVYLCASSARQLSGGPNTGELFFGEGSRLTVL.